This record concerns one T cell receptor (beta chain) sequence. RNA transcripts gave rise to amplified TCR beta CDR3 regions. Researchers ran a first-round RT-PCR on the TCR CDR3 using the HTBI primer set. TCRdb recomputed calls from the multiplex PCR reads with MiXCR, one row per CDR3 protein. The sample shows over 300,000 distinct CDR3 sequences, roughly an eighth of them seen only once. This sample was taken from a study of T cells in Graves' hyperthyroidism and ophthalmopathy. This CDR3 spans 14 amino acids. V was pared by 5 bases and J by 0 bases, with 11 bases between. Per germline, CDR1 SQVTM and CDR2 ANQGSEA. The study included ophthalmopathy patients with Clinical Activity Score at least 3, NOSPECS grade at least 4 and duration under 3 months.

J is TRBJ2-1 and V is TRBV29-1, with TRBD2 as a possible D gene (6 bases). The sample comprised blood. The TCR sequence derives from a woman aged 40 to 50 with Graves' ophthalmopathy. CDR3 nucleotide sequence: TGCAGCGTTCCCGACGGGAGCTCCTACAATGAGCAGTTCTTC. It translates to CSVPDGSSYNEQFF.